The present T cell receptor (beta chain) was sequenced within a study of blood T cell repertoires in COVID-19. About the study: Samples representing acute and convalescent COVID-19 were sourced from the United States, Italy and Spain. T cells, B-cell-depleted T cells, or PBMCs supplied cDNA or gDNA.

Sequencing was performed with immunoSEQ multiplex PCR; in TCRdb, only in-frame clones are kept and a portion is missing. Of 19,000 or so clones in the sample, roughly 90% were seen once. Source material: peripheral blood. The sequence was obtained from a man between 35 and 55 years old with active COVID-19.

CDR3 residues: CAGDRVRTEAFF. The CDR3 DNA follows: TGTGCCGGGGACAGGGTAAGGACTGAAGCTTTCTTT. The rearrangement uses TRBV30 and TRBJ1-1, with 9 bases that match TRBD1. The CDR3 length is 12 residues. Trimming at V came to 8 bases and at J to 5 bases, leaving 6 bases not matched to a gene. Germline lookup yields CDR1 GTSNPN and CDR2 SVGIG (reference sequence).